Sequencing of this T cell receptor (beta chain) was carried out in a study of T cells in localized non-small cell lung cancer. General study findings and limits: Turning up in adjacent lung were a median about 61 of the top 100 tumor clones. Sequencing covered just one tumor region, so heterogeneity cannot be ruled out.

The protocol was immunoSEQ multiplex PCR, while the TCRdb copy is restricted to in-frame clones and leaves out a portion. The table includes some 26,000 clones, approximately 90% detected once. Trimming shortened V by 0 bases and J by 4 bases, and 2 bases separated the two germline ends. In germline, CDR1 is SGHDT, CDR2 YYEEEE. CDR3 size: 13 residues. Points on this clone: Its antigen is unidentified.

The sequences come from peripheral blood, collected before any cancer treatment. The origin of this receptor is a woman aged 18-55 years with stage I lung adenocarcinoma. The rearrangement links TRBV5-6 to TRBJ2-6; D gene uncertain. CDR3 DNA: TGTGCCAGCAGCTTGGCGGGGGCCAACGTCCTGACTTTC. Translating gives CASSLAGANVLTF.